This record concerns one T cell receptor (beta chain) sequence. These data belong to a study of T cell responses to AZD1222 COVID-19 vaccine. Data came from immunoSEQ multiplex PCR; TCRdb stores just in-frame clones and leaves some out. The sample lists 100,000 to 150,000 clones, around 90% occurring once. The clonotype originates from an adult in good health. The source material was peripheral blood, sampled on day 0 of AZD1222 vaccination.

In nucleotides, the CDR3 is TGCGCCAGCAGTTCCGGGACTAGCGGGACATCATCCTACGAGCAGTACTTC. Translation: CASSSGTSGTSSYEQYF. The chain has TRBV10-1 and TRBJ2-7, with 13 bases that match TRBD2. The CDR3 contains 17 residues. J was trimmed by 1 base and V by 5 bases; bases with no gene match: 8. Germline V gene data show CDR1 as WNHNN and CDR2 as SYGVQD (reference sequence).